This T cell receptor beta chain is from a study of identical twins. General study points: Its conclusions, products of cross-sectional statistical analysis, did not come from following the same donors. Abundant beta clonotypes from cord blood bore fewer insertions; memory repertoires lacked this pattern.

After template switching added a universal primer site, the resulting cDNA carried unique molecular identifiers. From the 5' RACE reads, TCRdb called clonotypes with MiXCR, one entry per CDR3 protein. The sample contains a few hundred thousand distinct CDR3 sequences, about 15% of which appear only once. A note on this clonotype: Its antigen is as yet unknown.

Per the germline V gene, CDR1 is LNHNV and CDR2 is YYDKDF (reference sequence). The CDR3 spans 14 residues. Trimming removed 0 bases from V and 5 bases from J, with 7 bases in between. The sample was also reused in another study, on yellow fever vaccine responses in identical twins. Per that paper: Twins reportedly appeared to share part of their vaccine T cell response while keeping part individual.

The sequenced material came from CD4+ T cells sorted from blood. The rearrangement uses TRBV15 and TRBJ2-2, with a weak D call TRBD1 (5 bases). The receptor comes from a woman under 30 in good health. The CDR3 protein is CATSRDPGTGELFF. The DNA for the CDR3 is TGTGCCACCAGCAGAGATCCAGGGACCGGGGAGCTGTTTTTT.